These 3 T cell receptor beta chains originate from one sample sequenced in a study of radiation and T cells in renal cell carcinoma. Produced via immunoSEQ multiplex PCR; TCRdb's table is partial and in-frame only. The sample contains approximately 90,000 clones, about 82% of which appear only once. Noted time point: blood 4 weeks post-SBRT, at nephrectomy. The treatment: 15 Gy SBRT to primary tumor, nephrectomy 4 weeks later. The material was blood, obtained from a patient whose treatment included radiotherapy and nephrectomy. The origin of the receptors is a man in his fifties with renal cell carcinoma.

This chain connects TRBV7-9 to TRBJ1-6; 8 positions agree with TRBD1. The germline CDR1 and CDR2 sequences are SEHNR and FQNEAQ (reference sequence). This CDR3 has 17 residues. The V segment lost 2 bases and the J segment 7 bases; nucleotides outside the gene matches: 10. This chain's CDR3 is CASSLSLTGARNSPLHF. The DNA of the CDR3 is TGTGCCAGCAGCTTATCGCTGACAGGGGCTAGGAATTCACCCCTCCACTTT.

The chain recombines TRBV6-5 with TRBJ2-7, with 7 bases that match TRBD2. The CDR3 has 12 residues. The J segment lost 9 bases and the V segment lost 7 bases, leaving 9 bases of the junction unmatched. The V gene's germline CDR1 is MNHEY and CDR2 SVGAGI. CDR3 DNA sequence: TGTGCCAGCACCTTGGGGGGGGAACGGCAGTACTTC. It translates to CASTLGGERQYF.

The chain employs TRBV5-1 and TRBJ1-4; D gene ambiguous. Trimming left V 1 base short and J 0 bases short, with 13 bases between. The V gene's germline CDR1 is SGHRS and CDR2 YFSETQ. This CDR3 contains 17 residues. CDR3: CASSLSPGVTTNEKLFF. CDR3 bases: TGCGCCAGCAGCTTGTCACCCGGGGTCACAACTAATGAAAAACTGTTTTTT. Combining the CDR3 with reference TRBV5-1 and TRBJ1-4 gives the whole variable domain KAGVTQTPRYLIKTRGQQVTLSCSPISGHRSVSWYQQTPGQGLQFLFEYFSETQRNKGNFPGRFSGRQFSNSRSEMNVSTLELGDSALYLCASSLSPGVTTNEKLFFGSGTQLSVL.